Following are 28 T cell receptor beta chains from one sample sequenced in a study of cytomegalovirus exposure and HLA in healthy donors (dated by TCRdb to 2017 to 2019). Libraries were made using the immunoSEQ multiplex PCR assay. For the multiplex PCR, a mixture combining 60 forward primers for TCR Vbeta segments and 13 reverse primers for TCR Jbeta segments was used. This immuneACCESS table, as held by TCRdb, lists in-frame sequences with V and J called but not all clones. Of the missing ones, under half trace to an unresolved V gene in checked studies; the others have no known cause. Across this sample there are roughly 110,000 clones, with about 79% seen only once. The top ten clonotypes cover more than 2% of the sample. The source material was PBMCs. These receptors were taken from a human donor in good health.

CDR3 nucleotides: TGTGCCAGCAGCTTAGCGATGGGGTGGGAGGGGATTTACAATGAGCAGTTCTTC. This gives the protein CASSLAMGWEGIYNEQFF. The V and J genes are TRBV7-2 and TRBJ2-1; 7 positions match TRBD2. Losses at the gene ends were 0 bases for V and 4 bases for J; bases not matched to a gene: 12. This CDR3 has 18 residues. The germline CDR1 and CDR2 sequences are SGHTA and FQGNSA.

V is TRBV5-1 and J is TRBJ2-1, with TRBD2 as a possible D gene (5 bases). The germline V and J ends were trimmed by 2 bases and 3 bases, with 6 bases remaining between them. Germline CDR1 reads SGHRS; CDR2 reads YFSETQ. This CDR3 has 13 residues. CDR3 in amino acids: CASSFGLYNEQFF. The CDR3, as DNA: TGCGCCAGCAGCTTCGGACTCTACAATGAGCAGTTCTTC.

CDR3 sequence reads: CASSQQGGYEQYF. CDR3 DNA sequence: TGTGCCAGCAGCCAACAGGGGGGGTACGAGCAGTACTTC. This chain connects TRBV6-6 to TRBJ2-7; D perhaps matches TRBD1 (8 bases). Germline V lookup: CDR1 MNHNY, CDR2 SVGAGI (reference sequence). The length of the CDR3 is 13 residues. The V end lost 6 bases, the J end lost 4 bases, and 13 bases lay between the germline ends.

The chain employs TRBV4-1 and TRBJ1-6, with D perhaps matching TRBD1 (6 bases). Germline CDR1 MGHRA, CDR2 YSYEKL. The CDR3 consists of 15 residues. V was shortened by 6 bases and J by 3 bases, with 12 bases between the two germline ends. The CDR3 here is CASSLDRSYNSPLHF. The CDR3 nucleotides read TGCGCCAGCAGTCTTGACAGGAGCTATAATTCACCCCTCCACTTT.

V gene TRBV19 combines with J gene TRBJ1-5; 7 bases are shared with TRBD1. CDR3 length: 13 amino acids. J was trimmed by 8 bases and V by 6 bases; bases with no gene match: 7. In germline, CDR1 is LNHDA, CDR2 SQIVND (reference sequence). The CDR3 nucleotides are TGTGCCAGTAGGAACAGGGGCAGGGAGCCCCAGCATTTT. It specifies CASRNRGREPQHF.

The CDR3 coding sequence is TGTGCCAGCAGTGTATCGGGGGGCGGGCTATTTGACCCTGAAGCTTTCTTT. It translates to CASSVSGGGLFDPEAFF. This chain joins TRBV2 and TRBJ1-1; D is perhaps TRBD1 (6 bases). The CDR3 length is 17 residues. V was pared by 4 bases and J by 6 bases, with 24 bases between. Germline V lookup: CDR1 SNHLY, CDR2 FYNNEI. Full variable domain (remainder filled in from reference TRBV2 and TRBJ1-1): EPEVTQTPSHQVTQMGQEVILRCVPISNHLYFYWYRQILGQKVEFLVSFYNNEISEKSEIFDDQFSVERPDGSNFTLKIRSTKLEDSAMYFCASSVSGGGLFDPEAFFGQGTRLTVV.

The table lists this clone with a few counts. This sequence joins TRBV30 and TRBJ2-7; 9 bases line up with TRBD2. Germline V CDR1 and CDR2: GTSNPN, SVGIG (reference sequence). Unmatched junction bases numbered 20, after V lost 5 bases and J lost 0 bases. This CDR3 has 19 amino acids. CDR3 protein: CAWGLGGFVAGGNSYEQYF. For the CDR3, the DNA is TGTGCCTGGGGGTTAGGGGGCTTTGTGGCGGGGGGGAACTCCTACGAGCAGTACTTC.

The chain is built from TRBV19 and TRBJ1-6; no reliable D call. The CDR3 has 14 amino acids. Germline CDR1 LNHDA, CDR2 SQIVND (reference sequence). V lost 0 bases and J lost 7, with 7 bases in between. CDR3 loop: CASSIDERNSPLHF. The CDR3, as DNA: TGTGCCAGTAGTATAGATGAGAGAAATTCACCCCTCCACTTT.

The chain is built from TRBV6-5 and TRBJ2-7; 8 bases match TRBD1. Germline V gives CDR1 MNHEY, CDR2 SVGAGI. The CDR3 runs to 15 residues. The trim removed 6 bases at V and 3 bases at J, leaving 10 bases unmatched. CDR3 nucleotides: TGTGCCAGCAGCCCTTATGGGACAGGATACTACGAGCAGTACTTC. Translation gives CASSPYGTGYYEQYF.

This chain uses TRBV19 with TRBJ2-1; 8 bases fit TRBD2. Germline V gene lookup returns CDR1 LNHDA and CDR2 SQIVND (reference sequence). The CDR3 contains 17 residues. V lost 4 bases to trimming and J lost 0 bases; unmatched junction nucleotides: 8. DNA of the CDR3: TGTGCCAGTAGTACGACTTCTAGCGGGTTCTCCTACAATGAGCAGTTCTTC. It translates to CASSTTSSGFSYNEQFF.

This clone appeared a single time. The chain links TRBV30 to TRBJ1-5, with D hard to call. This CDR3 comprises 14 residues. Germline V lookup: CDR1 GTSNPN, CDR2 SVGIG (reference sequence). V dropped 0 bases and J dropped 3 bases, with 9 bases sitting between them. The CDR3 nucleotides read TGTGCCTGGAGTGTAAGTAGTTTCAATCAGCCCCAGCATTTT. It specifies CAWSVSSFNQPQHF.

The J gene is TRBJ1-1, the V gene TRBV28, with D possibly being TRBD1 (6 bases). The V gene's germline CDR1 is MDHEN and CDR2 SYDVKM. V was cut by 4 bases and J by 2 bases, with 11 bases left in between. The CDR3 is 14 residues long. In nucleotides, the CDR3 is TGTGCCAGCAGTTACCTCAGGGGTAACACTGAAGCTTTCTTT. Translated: CASSYLRGNTEAFF.

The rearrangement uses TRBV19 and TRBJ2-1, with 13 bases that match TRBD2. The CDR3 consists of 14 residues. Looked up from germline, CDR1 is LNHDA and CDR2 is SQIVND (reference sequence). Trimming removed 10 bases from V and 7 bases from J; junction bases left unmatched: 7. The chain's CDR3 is CATKLAGGGNEQFF. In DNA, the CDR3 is TGTGCCACCAAACTAGCGGGAGGGGGGAATGAGCAGTTCTTC. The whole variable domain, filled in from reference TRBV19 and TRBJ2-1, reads DGGITQSPKYLFRKEGQNVTLSCEQNLNHDAMYWYRQDPGQGLRLIYYSQIVNDFQKGDIAEGYSVSREKKESFPLTVTSAQKNPTAFYLCATKLAGGGNEQFFGPGTRLTVL.

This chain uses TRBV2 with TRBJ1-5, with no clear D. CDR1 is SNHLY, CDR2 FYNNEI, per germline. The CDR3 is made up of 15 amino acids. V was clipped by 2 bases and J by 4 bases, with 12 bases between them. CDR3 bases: TGTGCCAGCAGTGAATCGTTTACAACGAATCAGCCCCAGCATTTT. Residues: CASSESFTTNQPQHF.

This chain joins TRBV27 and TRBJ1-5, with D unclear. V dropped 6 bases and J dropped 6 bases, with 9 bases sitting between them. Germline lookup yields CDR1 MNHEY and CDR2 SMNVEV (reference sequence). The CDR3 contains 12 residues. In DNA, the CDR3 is TGTGCCAGCAGCCCCCCAGGTCAGCCCCAGCATTTT. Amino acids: CASSPPGQPQHF.

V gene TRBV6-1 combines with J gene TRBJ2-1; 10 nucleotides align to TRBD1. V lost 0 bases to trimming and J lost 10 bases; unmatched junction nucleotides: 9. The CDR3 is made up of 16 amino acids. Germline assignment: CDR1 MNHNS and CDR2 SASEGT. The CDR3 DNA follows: TGTGCCAGCAGTGAAGCAGGGACAGGGGTATTGTACGAGCAGTTCTTC. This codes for CASSEAGTGVLYEQFF.

The CDR3 sequence: CASSYKHPKNIQYF. The DNA for the CDR3 is TGTGCCAGCAGTTACAAGCACCCCAAAAACATTCAGTACTTC. This chain joins TRBV6-5 and TRBJ2-4; D not resolved. This CDR3 spans 14 amino acids. Germline CDR1 and CDR2: MNHEY and SVGAGI. V was clipped by 2 bases and J by 2 bases, with 7 bases between them.

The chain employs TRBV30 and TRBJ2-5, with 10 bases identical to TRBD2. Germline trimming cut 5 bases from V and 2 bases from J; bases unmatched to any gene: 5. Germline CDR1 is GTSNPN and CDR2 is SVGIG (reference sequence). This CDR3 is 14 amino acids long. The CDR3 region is CAWGAGGAQETQYF. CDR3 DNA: TGTGCCTGGGGAGCGGGAGGGGCTCAAGAGACCCAGTACTTC.

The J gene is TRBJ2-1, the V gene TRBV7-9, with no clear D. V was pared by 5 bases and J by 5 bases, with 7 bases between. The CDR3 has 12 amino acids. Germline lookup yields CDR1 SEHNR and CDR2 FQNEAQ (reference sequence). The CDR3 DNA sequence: TGTGCCAGCAGCACTTATGACAATGAGCAGTTCTTC. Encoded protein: CASSTYDNEQFF.

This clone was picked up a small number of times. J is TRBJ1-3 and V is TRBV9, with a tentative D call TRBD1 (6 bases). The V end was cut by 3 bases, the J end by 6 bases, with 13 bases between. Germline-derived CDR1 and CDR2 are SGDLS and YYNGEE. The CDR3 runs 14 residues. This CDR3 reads CASSARTAENTIYF. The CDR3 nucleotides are TGTGCCAGCAGCGCAAGGACAGCCGAAAACACCATATATTTT.

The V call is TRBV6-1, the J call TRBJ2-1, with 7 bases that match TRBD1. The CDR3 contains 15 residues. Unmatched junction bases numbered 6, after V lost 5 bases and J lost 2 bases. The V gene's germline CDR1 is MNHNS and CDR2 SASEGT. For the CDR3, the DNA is TGTGCCAGCAGTAGCGAGACAGGGACCTACAATGAGCAGTTCTTC. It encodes CASSSETGTYNEQFF.

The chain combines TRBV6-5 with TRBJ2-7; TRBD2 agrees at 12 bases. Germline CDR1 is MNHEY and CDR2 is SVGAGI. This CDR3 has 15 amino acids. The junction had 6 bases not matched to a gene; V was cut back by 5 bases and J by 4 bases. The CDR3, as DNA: TGTGCCAGCAGTACGACTAGCGGGAGAGTGTACGAGCAGTACTTC. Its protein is CASSTTSGRVYEQYF.

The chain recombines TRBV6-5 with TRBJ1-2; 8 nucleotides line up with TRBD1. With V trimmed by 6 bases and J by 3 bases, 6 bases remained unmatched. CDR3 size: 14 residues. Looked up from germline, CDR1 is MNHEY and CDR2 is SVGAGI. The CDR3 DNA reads TGTGCCAGCAGCTGGACAGGGCTAGACTATGGCTACACCTTC. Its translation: CASSWTGLDYGYTF.

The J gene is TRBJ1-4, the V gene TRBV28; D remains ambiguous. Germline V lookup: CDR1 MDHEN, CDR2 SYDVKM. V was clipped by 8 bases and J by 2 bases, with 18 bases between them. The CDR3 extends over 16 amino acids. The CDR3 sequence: CASCTRGSWTNEKLFF. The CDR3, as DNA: TGTGCCAGCTGCACAAGAGGTTCTTGGACTAATGAAAAACTGTTTTTT.

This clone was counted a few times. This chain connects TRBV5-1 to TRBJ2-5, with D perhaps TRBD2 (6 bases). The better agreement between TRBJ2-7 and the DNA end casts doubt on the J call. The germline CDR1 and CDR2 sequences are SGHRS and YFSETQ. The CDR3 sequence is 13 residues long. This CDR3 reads CASSFGGDYEQYF. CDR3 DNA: TGCGCCAGCAGCTTCGGGGGTGACTACGAGCAGTACTTC.

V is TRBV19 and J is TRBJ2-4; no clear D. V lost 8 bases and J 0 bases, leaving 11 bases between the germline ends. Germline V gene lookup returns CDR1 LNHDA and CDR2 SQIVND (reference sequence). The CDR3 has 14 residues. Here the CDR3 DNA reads TGTGCCAGTGCGCCGAAGCAAGCCAAAAACATTCAGTACTTC. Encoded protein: CASAPKQAKNIQYF.

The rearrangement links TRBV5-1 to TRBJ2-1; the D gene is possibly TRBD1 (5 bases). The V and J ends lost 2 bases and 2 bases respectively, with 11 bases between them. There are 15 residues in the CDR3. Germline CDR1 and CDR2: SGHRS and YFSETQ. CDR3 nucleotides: TGCGCCAGCAGCTTAGGGGCAGGTCCCTACAATGAGCAGTTCTTC. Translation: CASSLGAGPYNEQFF.

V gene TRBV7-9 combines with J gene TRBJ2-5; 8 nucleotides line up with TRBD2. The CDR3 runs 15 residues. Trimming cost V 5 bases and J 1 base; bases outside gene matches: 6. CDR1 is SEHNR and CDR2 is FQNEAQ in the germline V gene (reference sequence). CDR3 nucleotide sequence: TGTGCCAGCAGCCCAGCGGGGGTACTCCAAGAGACCCAGTACTTC. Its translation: CASSPAGVLQETQYF.